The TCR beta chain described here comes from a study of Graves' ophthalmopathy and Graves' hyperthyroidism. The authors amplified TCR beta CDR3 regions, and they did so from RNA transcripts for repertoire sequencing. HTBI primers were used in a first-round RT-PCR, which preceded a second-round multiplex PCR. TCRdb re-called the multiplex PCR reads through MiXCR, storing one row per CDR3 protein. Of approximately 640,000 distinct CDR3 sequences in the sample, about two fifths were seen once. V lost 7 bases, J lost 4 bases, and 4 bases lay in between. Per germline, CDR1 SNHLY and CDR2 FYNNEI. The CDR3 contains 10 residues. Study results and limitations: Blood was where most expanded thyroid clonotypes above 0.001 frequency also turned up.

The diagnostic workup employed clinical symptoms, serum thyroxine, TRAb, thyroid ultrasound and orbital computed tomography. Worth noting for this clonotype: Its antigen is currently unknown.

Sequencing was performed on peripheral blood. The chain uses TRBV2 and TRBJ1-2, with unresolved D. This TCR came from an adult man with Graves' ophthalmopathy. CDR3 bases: TGTGCCAGCACAGGCTATGGCTACACCTTC. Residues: CASTGYGYTF.